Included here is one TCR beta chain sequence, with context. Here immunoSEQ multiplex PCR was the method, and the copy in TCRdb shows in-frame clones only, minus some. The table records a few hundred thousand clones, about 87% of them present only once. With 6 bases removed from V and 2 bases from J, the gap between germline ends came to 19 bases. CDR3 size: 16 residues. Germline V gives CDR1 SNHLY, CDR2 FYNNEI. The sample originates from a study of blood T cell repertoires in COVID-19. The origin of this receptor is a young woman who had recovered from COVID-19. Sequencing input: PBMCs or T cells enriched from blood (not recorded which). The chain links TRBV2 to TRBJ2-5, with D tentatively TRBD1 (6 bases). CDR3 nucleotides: TGTGCCAGCAGGAATATCGGGACAACGCAACAAGAGACCCAGTACTTC. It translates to CASRNIGTTQQETQYF. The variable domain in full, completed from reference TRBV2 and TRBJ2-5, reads EPEVTQTPSHQVTQMGQEVILRCVPISNHLYFYWYRQILGQKVEFLVSFYNNEISEKSEIFDDQFSVERPDGSNFTLKIRSTKLEDSAMYFCASRNIGTTQQETQYFGPGTRLLVL.